The clone carrying this TCR beta chain was detected a few times. What it binds is not known. Via CD45RO/CCR7/CD25/CD127/CD95/CD27, cells of the CD4+ naive, central memory, regulatory and stem cell-like memory subsets were sorted. V trimming: 6 bases; J trimming: 4 bases; junction bases outside the gene matches: 9. This CDR3 comprises 14 residues. The V gene's germline CDR1 is SQVTM and CDR2 ANQGSEA. This entry is derived from a study of beta chain features in type 1 diabetes. Isolated RNA was reverse transcribed in full, so expressed TCRB transcripts were sequenced. The data were produced by immunoSEQ multiplex PCR, yet TCRdb's version contains in-frame clones alone and is incomplete. This table holds 100,000 to 150,000 clones, roughly 17% found once. Study-level points and caveats: Among patients with Type 1 diabetes, TCRB CDR3s were moderately but significantly shorter in every one of the four CD4+ subsets.

Material: central memory CD4+ T cells from blood. The chain joins TRBV29-1 to TRBJ2-7; TRBD1 matches at 10 bases. This sequence was found in a man aged 18 to 35 with type 1 diabetes. For the CDR3, the DNA is TGCAGCGTCGAGACCGGGACAGGGGTTTACGAGCAGTACTTC. Translating it yields CSVETGTGVYEQYF.